This T cell receptor (beta chain) was identified in a study of T-cell reconstitution after alpha-beta-depleted transplantation in children. Molecular barcoding with unique molecular identifiers was used for the TCRbeta library. TCRdb processed the PCR reads anew with MiXCR; each CDR3 protein has one entry. Of approximately 210,000 distinct CDR3 sequences in the sample, 13% to 15% are singletons; the top ten hold under 15%. The V end lost 3 bases, the J end lost 4 bases, and 8 bases lay between the germline ends. The CDR3 covers 12 residues. Looked up from germline, CDR1 is SQVTM and CDR2 is ANQGSEA. The table lists this clonotype with many counts.

This rearrangement joins TRBV29-1 to TRBJ2-3; D gene unclear. The source of this sequence is a human donor who donated a stem cell graft to a child with acute lymphoblastic leukemia. Source: PBMCs from the stem cell graft donor, taken from the stem cell graft. The CDR3 protein is CSVESSPDTQYF. For the CDR3, the DNA is TGCAGCGTTGAGAGTTCCCCAGATACGCAGTATTTT.